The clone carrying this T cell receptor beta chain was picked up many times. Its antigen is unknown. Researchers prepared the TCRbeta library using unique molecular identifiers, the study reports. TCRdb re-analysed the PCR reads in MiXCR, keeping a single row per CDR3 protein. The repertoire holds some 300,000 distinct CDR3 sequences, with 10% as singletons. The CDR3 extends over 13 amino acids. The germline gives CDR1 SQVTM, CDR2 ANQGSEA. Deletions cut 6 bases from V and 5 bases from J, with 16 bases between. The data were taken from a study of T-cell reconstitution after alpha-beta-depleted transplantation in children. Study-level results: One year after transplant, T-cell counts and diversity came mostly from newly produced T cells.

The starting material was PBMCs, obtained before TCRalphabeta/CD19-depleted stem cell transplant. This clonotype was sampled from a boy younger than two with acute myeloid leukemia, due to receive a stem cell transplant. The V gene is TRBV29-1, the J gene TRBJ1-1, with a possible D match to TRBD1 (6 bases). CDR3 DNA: TGCAGCGTCGACTTACAGGGATTAACTGAAGCTTTCTTT. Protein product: CSVDLQGLTEAFF.